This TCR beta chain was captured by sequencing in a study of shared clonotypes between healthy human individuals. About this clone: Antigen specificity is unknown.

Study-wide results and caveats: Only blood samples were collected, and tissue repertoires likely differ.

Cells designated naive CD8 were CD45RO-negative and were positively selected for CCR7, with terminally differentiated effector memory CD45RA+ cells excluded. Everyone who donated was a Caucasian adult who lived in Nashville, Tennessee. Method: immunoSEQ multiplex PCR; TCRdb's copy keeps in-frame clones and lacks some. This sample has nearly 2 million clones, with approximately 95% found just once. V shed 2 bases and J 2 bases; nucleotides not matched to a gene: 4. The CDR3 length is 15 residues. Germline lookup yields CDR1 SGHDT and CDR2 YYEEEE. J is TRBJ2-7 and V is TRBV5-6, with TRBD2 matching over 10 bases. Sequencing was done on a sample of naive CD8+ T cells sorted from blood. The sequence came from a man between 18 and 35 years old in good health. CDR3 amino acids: CASSLGLADPYEQYF. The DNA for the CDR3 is TGTGCCAGCAGCTTAGGACTAGCGGATCCCTACGAGCAGTACTTC. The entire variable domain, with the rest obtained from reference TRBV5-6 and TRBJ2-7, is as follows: DAGVTQSPTHLIKTRGQQVTLRCSPKSGHDTVSWYQQALGQGPQFIFQYYEEEERQRGNFPDRFSGHQFPNYSSELNVNALLLGDSALYLCASSLGLADPYEQYFGPGTRLTVT.